This T cell receptor (beta chain) was sequenced in a study of T cell changes during pregnancy in multiple sclerosis. Here immunoSEQ multiplex PCR was the method, and the copy in TCRdb shows in-frame clones only, minus some. This sample has 40,000 or so clones, with about 90% found just once. The germline gives CDR1 MNHNY, CDR2 SVGAGI (reference sequence). The CDR3 spans 14 residues. Trimming removed 1 base at V and 5 bases at J, with 11 bases between. Sequenced material: CD4+ T cells from peripheral blood mononuclear cells, taken before pregnancy. J is TRBJ1-1 and V is TRBV6-6; possible D gene TRBD1, 6 bases. This clonotype was obtained from a female donor with multiple sclerosis, enrolled in a pregnancy study. This CDR3 is CASSYLSGETEAFF. The CDR3 bases are TGTGCCAGCAGTTACTTGTCAGGGGAGACTGAAGCTTTCTTT.